This T cell receptor beta chain emerged from a study of blood T cell repertoires in COVID-19. Looking at the study overall: Acute-phase and convalescent COVID-19 samples originated in the United States, Italy and Spain. From T cells, B-cell-depleted T cells, or PBMCs came the material, which was cDNA or gDNA.

This clone was found a few times. The sample has other DNA sequences that encode this CDR3 too. Original analysis: Scientists estimated how many nucleated cells there were by amplifying reference gene primers. Sequencing used immunoSEQ multiplex PCR; TCRdb keeps in-frame clones, though not all of them. The DNA gave D and trimming, while V, J and clone size come from that table. Of about 140,000 clones listed, 88% were seen once; the top ten hold over 9.5%. This CDR3 comprises 14 residues. CDR1 and CDR2 (germline): SGHRS, YFSETQ. Deletions cut 0 bases from V and 0 bases from J, with 7 bases between. This TCR derives from a man aged 45-60 years with active or convalescent COVID-19. The chain has TRBV5-1 and TRBJ2-7; D call uncertain. Sequencing was carried out using peripheral blood. The CDR3 region is CASSLVGSSYEQYF. Here the CDR3 DNA reads TGCGCCAGCAGCTTGGTGGGCAGCTCCTACGAGCAGTACTTC.